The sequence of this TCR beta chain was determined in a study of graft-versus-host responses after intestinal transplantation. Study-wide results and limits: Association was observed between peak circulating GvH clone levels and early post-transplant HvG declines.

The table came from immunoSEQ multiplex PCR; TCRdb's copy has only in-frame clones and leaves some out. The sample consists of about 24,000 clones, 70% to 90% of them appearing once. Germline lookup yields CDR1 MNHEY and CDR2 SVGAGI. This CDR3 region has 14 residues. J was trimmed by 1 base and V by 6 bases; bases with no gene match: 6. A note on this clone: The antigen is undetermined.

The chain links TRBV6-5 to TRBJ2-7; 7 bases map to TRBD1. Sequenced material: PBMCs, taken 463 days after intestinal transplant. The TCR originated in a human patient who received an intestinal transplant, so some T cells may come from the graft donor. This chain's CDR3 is CASSYDRASYEQYF. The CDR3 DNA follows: TGTGCCAGCAGCTACGACAGGGCTTCCTACGAGCAGTACTTC.